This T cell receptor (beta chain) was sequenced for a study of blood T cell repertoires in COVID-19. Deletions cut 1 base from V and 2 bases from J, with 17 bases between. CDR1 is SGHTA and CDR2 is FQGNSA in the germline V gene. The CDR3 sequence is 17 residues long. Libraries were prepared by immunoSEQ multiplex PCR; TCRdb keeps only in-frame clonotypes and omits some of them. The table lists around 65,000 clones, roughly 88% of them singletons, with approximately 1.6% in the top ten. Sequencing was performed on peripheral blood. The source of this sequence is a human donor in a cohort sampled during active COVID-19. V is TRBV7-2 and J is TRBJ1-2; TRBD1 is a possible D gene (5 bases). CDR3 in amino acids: CASSLGRGGTGNYGYTF. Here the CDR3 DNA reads TGTGCCAGCAGCTTAGGCCGCGGGGGTACAGGAAACTATGGCTACACCTTC.